This T cell receptor beta chain was sequenced during a study of blood T cell repertoires in COVID-19. The wider study: Nucleic acid was either cDNA or gDNA, and it came from T cells, B-cell-depleted T cells, or PBMCs.

Data came from immunoSEQ multiplex PCR; TCRdb stores just in-frame clones and leaves some out. This sample has about 170,000 clones; 65% to 85% occur once, and the top ten carry roughly a fifth. This CDR3 has 18 amino acids. Losses at the gene ends were 0 bases for V and 2 bases for J; bases not matched to a gene: 11. The germline gives CDR1 SGHRS, CDR2 YFSETQ. Sequencing was carried out using peripheral blood. The chain couples TRBV5-1 to TRBJ1-3; the match to TRBD1 covers 7 bases. The TCR originated in a woman aged 70 to 79 who had recovered from COVID-19. CDR3 DNA sequence: TGCGCCAGCAGCTTGGGGGGCAAGACAGGGCGACCTGGAAACACCATATATTTT. It is translated as CASSLGGKTGRPGNTIYF.